One sample yielded the 6 T cell receptor beta chains listed below, sequenced in a study of blood T cell repertoires in COVID-19. The table came from immunoSEQ multiplex PCR; TCRdb's copy has only in-frame clones and leaves some out. The sample carries 260,000 or so clones, 85% to 90% recorded once. What was sequenced was PBMCs or T cells enriched from blood (not recorded which). All receptors come from a man between 18 and 29 years old who had recovered from COVID-19.

The chain employs TRBV11-3 and TRBJ1-6; TRBD1 matches at 11 bases. After removal of 5 bases from V and 7 bases from J, the junction contained 10 bases not matched to a gene. This CDR3 contains 17 residues. The V gene's germline CDR1 is SGHNT and CDR2 YENEEA. CDR3 nucleotides: TGTGCCAGCAGCCCGGGACAGGGGGGAATATGGAATTCACCCCTCCACTTT. Amino acids: CASSPGQGGIWNSPLHF.

This clone showed up just once. This chain connects TRBV11-2 to TRBJ2-2, with 7 bases identical to TRBD1. V was pared by 5 bases and J by 4 bases, with 4 bases of the junction left unmatched. Germline V gene sequence: CDR1 SGHAT, CDR2 FQNNGV. The CDR3 is 14 residues long. CDR3 sequence (DNA): TGTGCCAGCAGCCGGGACAGCTTCACCGGGGAGCTGTTTTTT. Translated, it gives CASSRDSFTGELFF.

The V and J genes are TRBV11-3 and TRBJ2-3; D perhaps matches TRBD2 (6 bases). The germline V and J ends were trimmed by 3 bases and 2 bases, with 12 bases remaining between them. The V gene's germline CDR1 is SGHNT and CDR2 YENEEA. The CDR3 extends over 15 amino acids. The CDR3 DNA is TGTGCCAGCAGCTTGGGGGGAGTAAACACAGATACGCAGTATTTT. It codes for CASSLGGVNTDTQYF. Looking up the rest from reference TRBV11-3 and TRBJ2-3 gives the full variable domain: EAGVVQSPRYKIIEKKQPVAFWCNPISGHNTLYWYLQNLGQGPELLIRYENEEAVDDSQLPKDRFSAERLKGVDSTLKIQPAELGDSAVYLCASSLGGVNTDTQYFGPGTRLTVL.

V and J are TRBV14 and TRBJ2-3; maybe TRBD1 (6 bases). CDR3 length: 15 residues. Between the trimmed V and J ends, which lost 3 bases and 0 bases, there was a span of 10 bases. Germline lookup yields CDR1 SGHDN and CDR2 FVKESK. CDR3 coding DNA: TGTGCCAGCAGCCATGGACAGCCTAGCACAGATACGCAGTATTTT. Protein product: CASSHGQPSTDTQYF.

The gene calls are TRBV28 and TRBJ2-7; perhaps TRBD1 as D (6 bases). Germline V lookup: CDR1 MDHEN, CDR2 SYDVKM. This CDR3 contains 15 residues. Trimming pared 4 bases from V and 7 bases from J, leaving 20 bases between. CDR3 DNA: TGTGCCAGCAGTTCTCCCTACAGGGAAATTCTTGAGCAGTACTTC. As protein: CASSSPYREILEQYF. The complete variable domain, with remaining parts taken from reference TRBV28 and TRBJ2-7, reads DVKVTQSSRYLVKRTGEKVFLECVQDMDHENMFWYRQDPGLGLRLIYFSYDVKMKEKGDIPEGYSVSREKKERFSLILESASTNQTSMYLCASSSPYREILEQYFGPGTRLTVT.

V usage is TRBV12-3 or TRBV12-4 and J usage is TRBJ2-7; possibly TRBD1 for D (5 bases). The ends were cut back, 2 bases at V and 2 bases at J, with 7 bases in the middle. This CDR3 comprises 13 residues. Written as DNA, the CDR3 is TGTGCCAGCAGTTTAAGGGGCGCCTACGAGCAGTACTTC. Its protein is CASSLRGAYEQYF.